Below, one T cell receptor beta chain is given with its context. This clonotype showed up many times. No cognate antigen has been identified for it. No base qualities exist here, and no much larger clone lies one base off it. In this study, sorted CD4+ and CD8+ T cells from the blood of healthy subjects and of severe aplastic anemia patients had their TCR repertoires deep-sequenced. Ficoll-Paque density gradient centrifugation was used to isolate peripheral blood mononuclear cells. Before DNA extraction, CD4+ and CD8+ T cells were sorted with FACS or magnetic beads. This specimen comes from a study of CD8+CD57+ T cells in acquired aplastic anemia (dated by TCRdb to between 2017 and 2018). About the investigation overall: A mean of around 3 ug of DNA, ranging from roughly 0.2 to 27.4 ug, was extracted from sorted CD4+ and CD8+ cells. Healthy donor samples averaged about 9.8 million reads for CD4+ and 11 million to 13 million for CD8+ cells.

Genomic DNA served as template for TCR beta VDJ combination and CDR3 sequence profiling. An Illumina HiSeq 2000 was the platform used for TCR repertoire sequencing. In the original analysis: TRBV/TRBJ rearrangement plots, CDR3 size and DJ length profiles, and Simpson's diversity index were used to assess repertoires. The immunodominant clone was defined as the most abundant DNA sequence in deep sequencing data. CDR3 amino acid sequences were screened for sharing across subjects and were compared with published repertoires and the VDJdb database. TCRdb redid the processing of the public reads, applying fastp at Q25 and MiXCR, and retained in-frame beta chains. Each CDR3 protein gets just one entry, which takes the most common genes and DNA from the rows behind it. These V and J calls derive from TCRdb rather than the authors' analysis. The sample table lists more than 150,000 distinct CDR3 sequences, approximately 45% of them with a count of one. Of the sample, under 3% is held by the ten largest clones.

Broader findings and caveats from the paper: CD8+ Simpson's diversity did not differ significantly between patients and healthy controls (P=0.060). Fewer than 30 CD8+ CDR3 sequences were found in both patients and controls but appeared to be highly expressed in patients and within the immunodominant clones of the patients.

V is trimmed back by 7 bases and J by 1 base, and the junction contains 8 bases that no gene match accounts for. Per the germline V gene (reference sequence), MNHNY is the CDR1 and SVGAGI is the CDR2. From its cysteine to its phenylalanine, the CDR3 spans 15 amino acids. Here the CDR3 DNA is all that survives: 45 bases in frame from base 1. The sequence came from a human donor in good health. Sequences were obtained from sorted CD4+, CD8+, or CD8+CD57+ T cells (not recorded which) from PBMCs. The receptor chain draws on TRBV6-6 and TRBJ1-1; the junction holds 8 bases that match TRBD1. The nucleotides read TGTGCCAGCATTCTGACAGGGGCAGGGAACACTGAAGCTTTCTTT. Translation gives CASILTGAGNTEAFF.